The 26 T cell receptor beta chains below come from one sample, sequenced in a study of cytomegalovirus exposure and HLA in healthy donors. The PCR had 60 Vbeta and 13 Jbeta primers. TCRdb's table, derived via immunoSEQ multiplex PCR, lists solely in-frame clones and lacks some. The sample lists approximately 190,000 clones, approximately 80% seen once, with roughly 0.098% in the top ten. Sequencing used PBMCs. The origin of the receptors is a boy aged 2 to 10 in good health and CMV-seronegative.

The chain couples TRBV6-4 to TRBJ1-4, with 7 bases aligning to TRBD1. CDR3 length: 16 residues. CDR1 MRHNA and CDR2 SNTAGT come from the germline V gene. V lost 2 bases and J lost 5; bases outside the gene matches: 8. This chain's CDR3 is CASSDPGQAVNEKLFF. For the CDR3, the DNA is TGTGCCAGCAGTGACCCTGGACAGGCAGTAAATGAAAAACTGTTTTTT.

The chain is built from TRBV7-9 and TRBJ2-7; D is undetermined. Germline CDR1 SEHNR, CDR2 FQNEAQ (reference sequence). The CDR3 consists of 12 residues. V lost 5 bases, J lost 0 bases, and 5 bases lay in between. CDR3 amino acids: CASSRSSYEQYF. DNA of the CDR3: TGTGCCAGCAGCCGTTCCTCCTACGAGCAGTACTTC.

The chain's CDR3 is CASSWAGVYEKLFF. DNA of the CDR3: TGTGCCAGCAGCTGGGCAGGGGTCTATGAAAAACTGTTTTTT. This chain links TRBV5-6 with TRBJ1-4; perhaps TRBD1 as D (6 bases). Germline V gives CDR1 SGHDT, CDR2 YYEEEE. This CDR3 contains 14 residues. The ends were cut back, 3 bases at V and 6 bases at J, with 12 bases in the middle.

The CDR3 loop reads CASSVAEFTANRRMNTEAFF. The CDR3 nucleotides are TGTGCCAGCAGCGTAGCTGAGTTCACAGCCAACAGGAGAATGAACACTGAAGCTTTCTTT. The rearrangement links TRBV9 to TRBJ1-1; the D gene is possibly TRBD1 (5 bases). Trimming removed 0 bases at V and 0 bases at J, with 24 bases between. CDR3 size: 20 residues. Looked up from germline, CDR1 is SGDLS and CDR2 is YYNGEE.

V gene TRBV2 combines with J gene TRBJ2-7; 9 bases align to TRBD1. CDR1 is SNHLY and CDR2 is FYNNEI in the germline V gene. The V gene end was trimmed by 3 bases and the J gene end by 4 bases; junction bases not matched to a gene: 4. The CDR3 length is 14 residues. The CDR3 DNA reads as TGTGCCAGCAGTGATTTGGGACAGGGTTACGAGCAGTACTTC. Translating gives CASSDLGQGYEQYF.

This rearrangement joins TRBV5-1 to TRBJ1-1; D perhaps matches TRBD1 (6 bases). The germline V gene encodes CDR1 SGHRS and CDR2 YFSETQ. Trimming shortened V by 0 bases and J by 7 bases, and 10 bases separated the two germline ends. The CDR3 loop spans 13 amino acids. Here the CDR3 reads CASSLDRANEAFF. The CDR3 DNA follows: TGCGCCAGCAGCTTGGACAGGGCGAATGAAGCTTTCTTT.

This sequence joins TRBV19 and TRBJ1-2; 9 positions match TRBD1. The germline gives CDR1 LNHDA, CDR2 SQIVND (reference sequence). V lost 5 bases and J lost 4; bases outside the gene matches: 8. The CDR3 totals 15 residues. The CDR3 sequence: CASSPWTGAVYGYTF. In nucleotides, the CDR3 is TGTGCCAGTAGTCCTTGGACAGGGGCCGTCTATGGCTACACCTTC.

The CDR3 bases are TGTGCCAGCAGCCCCGGGACAGGGGGCAGCCACGAGCAGTACTTC. It codes for CASSPGTGGSHEQYF. V and J are TRBV11-2 and TRBJ2-7, with 12 nucleotides matching TRBD1. CDR3 length: 15 residues. Germline V gives CDR1 SGHAT, CDR2 FQNNGV. J lost 5 bases, V lost 5 bases, and 7 bases had no gene match.

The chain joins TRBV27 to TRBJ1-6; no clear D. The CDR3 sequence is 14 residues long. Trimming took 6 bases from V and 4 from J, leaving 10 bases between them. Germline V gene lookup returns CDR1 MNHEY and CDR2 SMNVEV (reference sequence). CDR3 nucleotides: TGTGCCAGCAGGGAGGTTTCGTATAATTCACCCCTCCACTTT. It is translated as CASREVSYNSPLHF.

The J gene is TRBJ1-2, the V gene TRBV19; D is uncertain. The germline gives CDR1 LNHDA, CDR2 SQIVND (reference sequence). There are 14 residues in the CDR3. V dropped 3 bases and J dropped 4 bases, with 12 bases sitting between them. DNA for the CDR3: TGTGCCAGTAGTATTCTAGTCACTTCCTATGGCTACACCTTC. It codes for CASSILVTSYGYTF.

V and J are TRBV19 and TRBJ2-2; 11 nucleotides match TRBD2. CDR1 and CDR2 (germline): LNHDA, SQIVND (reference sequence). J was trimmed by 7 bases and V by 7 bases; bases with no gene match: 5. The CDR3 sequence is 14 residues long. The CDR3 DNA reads TGTGCCAGTATCCAACTAGCGGGGGTCGGGGAGCTGTTTTTT. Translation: CASIQLAGVGELFF.

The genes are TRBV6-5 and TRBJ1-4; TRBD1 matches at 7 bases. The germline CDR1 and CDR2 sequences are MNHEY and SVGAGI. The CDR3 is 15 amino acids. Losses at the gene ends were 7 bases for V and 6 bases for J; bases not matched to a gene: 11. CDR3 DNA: TGTGCCAGCATATTAAACAGGGGACGTTATGAAAAACTGTTTTTT. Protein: CASILNRGRYEKLFF.

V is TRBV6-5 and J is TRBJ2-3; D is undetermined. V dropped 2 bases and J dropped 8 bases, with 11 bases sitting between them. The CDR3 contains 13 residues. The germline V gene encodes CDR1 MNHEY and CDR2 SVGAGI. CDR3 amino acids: CASSYRGSPTQYF. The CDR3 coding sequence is TGTGCCAGCAGTTACCGCGGATCGCCTACGCAGTATTTT.

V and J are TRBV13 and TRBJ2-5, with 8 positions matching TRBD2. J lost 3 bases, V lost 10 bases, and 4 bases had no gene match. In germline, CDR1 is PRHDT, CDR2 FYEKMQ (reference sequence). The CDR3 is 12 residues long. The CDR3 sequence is CATNSGEETQYF. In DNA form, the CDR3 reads TGTGCCACCAATAGCGGGGAAGAGACCCAGTACTTC.

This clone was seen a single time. Here the CDR3 DNA reads TGTGCCAGTAGTAGATGGGGCCCTTATAATTCACCCCTCCACTTT. Its translation: CASSRWGPYNSPLHF. This chain uses TRBV19 with TRBJ1-6; tentative D call: TRBD1 (5 bases). CDR3 length equals 15 residues. The germline V and J ends were trimmed by 4 bases and 4 bases, with 11 bases remaining between them. The germline V gene encodes CDR1 LNHDA and CDR2 SQIVND (reference sequence).

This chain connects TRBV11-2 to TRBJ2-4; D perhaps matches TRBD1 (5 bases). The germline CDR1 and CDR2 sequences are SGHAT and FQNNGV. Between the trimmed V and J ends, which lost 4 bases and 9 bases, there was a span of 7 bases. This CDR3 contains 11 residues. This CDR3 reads CASSWGVIQYF. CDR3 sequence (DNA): TGTGCCAGCAGCTGGGGCGTCATTCAGTACTTC.

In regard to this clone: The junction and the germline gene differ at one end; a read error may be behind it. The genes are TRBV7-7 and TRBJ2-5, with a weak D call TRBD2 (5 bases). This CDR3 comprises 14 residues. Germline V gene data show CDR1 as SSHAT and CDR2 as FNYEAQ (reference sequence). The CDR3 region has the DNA TGTGCTAGCAGCCTACGTCCGGGGCAAGAGACCCAGTACTTC. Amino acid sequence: CASSLRPGQETQYF. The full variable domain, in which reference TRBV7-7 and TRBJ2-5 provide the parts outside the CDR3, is GAGVSQSPRYKVTKRGQDVTLRCDPISSHATLYWYQQALGQGPEFLTYFNYEAQPDKSGLPSDRFSAERPEGSISTLTIQRTEQRDSAMYRCASSLRPGQETQYFGPGTRLLVL.

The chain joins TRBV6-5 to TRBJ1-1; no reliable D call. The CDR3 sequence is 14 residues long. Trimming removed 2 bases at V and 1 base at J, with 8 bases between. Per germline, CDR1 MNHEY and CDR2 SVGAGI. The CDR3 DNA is TGTGCCAGCAGTTACCCTACGGGGAACACTGAAGCTTTCTTT. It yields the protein CASSYPTGNTEAFF.

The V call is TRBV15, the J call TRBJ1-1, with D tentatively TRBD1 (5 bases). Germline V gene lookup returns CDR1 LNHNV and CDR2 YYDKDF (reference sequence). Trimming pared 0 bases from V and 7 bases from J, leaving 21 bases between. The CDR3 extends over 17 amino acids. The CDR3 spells CATSRDPGGRGVNEAFF. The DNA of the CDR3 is TGTGCCACCAGCAGAGACCCGGGGGGGAGGGGTGTGAATGAAGCTTTCTTT.

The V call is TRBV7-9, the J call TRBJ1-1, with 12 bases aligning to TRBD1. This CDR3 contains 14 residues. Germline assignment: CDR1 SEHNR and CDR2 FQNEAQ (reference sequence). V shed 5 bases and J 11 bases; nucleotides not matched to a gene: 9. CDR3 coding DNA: TGTGCCAGCAGCCTCGGGACAGGGGGCTTAACGGCTTTCTTT. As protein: CASSLGTGGLTAFF.

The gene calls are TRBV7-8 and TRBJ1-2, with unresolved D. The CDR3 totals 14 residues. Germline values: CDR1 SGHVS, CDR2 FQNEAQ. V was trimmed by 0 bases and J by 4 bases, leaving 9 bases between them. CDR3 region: CASSLARNSYGYTF. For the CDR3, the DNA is TGTGCCAGCAGCTTAGCGCGGAATAGCTATGGCTACACCTTC.

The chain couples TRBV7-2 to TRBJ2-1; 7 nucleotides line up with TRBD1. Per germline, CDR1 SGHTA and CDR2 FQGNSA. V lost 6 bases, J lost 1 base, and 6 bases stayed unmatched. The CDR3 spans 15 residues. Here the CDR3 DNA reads TGTGCCAGCAGGGCGACAGGGATATCCTACAATGAGCAGTTCTTC. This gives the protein CASRATGISYNEQFF.

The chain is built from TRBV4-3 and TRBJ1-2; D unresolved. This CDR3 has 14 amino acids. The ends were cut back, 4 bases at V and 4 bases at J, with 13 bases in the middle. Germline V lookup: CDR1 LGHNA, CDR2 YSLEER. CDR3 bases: TGCGCCAGCAGCCTCAGATTCTTCTCCTATGGCTACACCTTC. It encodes CASSLRFFSYGYTF.

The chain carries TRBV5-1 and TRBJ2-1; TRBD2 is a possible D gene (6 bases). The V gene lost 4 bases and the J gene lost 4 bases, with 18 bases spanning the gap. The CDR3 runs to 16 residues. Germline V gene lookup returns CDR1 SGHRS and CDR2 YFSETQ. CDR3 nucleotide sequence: TGCGCCAGCAGCGGGCTGGGCGGGGCTTTGTACAATGAGCAGTTCTTC. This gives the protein CASSGLGGALYNEQFF.

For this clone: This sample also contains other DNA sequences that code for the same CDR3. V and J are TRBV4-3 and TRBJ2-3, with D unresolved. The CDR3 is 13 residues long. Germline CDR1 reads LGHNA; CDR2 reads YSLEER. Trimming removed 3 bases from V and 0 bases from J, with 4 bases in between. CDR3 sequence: CASSQASTDTQYF. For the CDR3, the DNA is TGCGCCAGCAGCCAGGCTAGCACAGATACGCAGTATTTT.

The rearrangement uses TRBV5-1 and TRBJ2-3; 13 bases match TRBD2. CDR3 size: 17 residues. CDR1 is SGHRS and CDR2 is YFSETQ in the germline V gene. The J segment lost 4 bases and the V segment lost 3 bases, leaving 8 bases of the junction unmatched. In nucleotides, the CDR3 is TGCGCCAGCAGCTCCCCGTGGACTAGCGGGGGTGCAGATACGCAGTATTTT. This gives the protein CASSSPWTSGGADTQYF.